A single sample gave rise to the 30 T cell receptor beta chains below, sequenced in a study of vaccination and CD4 T cells after COVID-19. For these receptors, no antigen is known. The treatment: 10-day PBMC culture with coronavirus spike peptide pools or control peptides (ViraFEST assay). Sequenced with the Oncomine TCR Beta short-read assay was DNA taken from cultured CD4+ T cells. TCRdb redid the calling of the PCR reads with MiXCR, one entry per CDR3 protein. The sample comprises roughly 12,000 distinct CDR3 sequences, approximately 80% of which are singletons, and roughly 11% rests with the top ten. The specimen was CD4+ T cells from blood, cultured in vitro. These receptor sequences come from a human donor who had recovered from COVID-19.

The chain recombines TRBV5-3 with TRBJ1-5, with TRBD1 matching over 7 bases. TRBV5-3 is classed as an ORF, of uncertain function. V gave up 4 bases and J gave up 2 bases; unmatched junction bases: 15. The CDR3 covers 18 residues. The CDR3 DNA sequence: TGTGCCAGAAGCCATAAGACAGGGAAGGAAGAGGGCAATCAGCCCCAGCATTTT. Translated: CARSHKTGKEEGNQPQHF.

This chain links TRBV7-2 with TRBJ2-5; tentatively, D is TRBD2 (6 bases). The V end was cut by 3 bases, the J end by 4 bases, with 12 bases between. The CDR3 extends over 14 amino acids. Per the germline V gene, CDR1 is SGHTA and CDR2 is FQGNSA. CDR3: CASSFQHGGETQYF. CDR3 DNA: TGTGCCAGCAGCTTCCAACACGGGGGAGAGACCCAGTACTTC.

The chain links TRBV4-1 to TRBJ1-6, with D unclear. Per germline, CDR1 MGHRA and CDR2 YSYEKL. The CDR3 loop spans 16 amino acids. The germline V and J ends were trimmed by 1 base and 4 bases, with 11 bases remaining between them. In nucleotides, the CDR3 is TGCGCCAGCAGCCAAGGGGCGGGGATTTATAATTCACCCCTCCACTTT. Protein: CASSQGAGIYNSPLHF.

The J gene is TRBJ1-2, the V gene TRBV15, with a possible D match to TRBD1 (5 bases). CDR3 length equals 14 residues. V shed 1 base and J shed 3 bases, with 9 bases lying between them. The germline gives CDR1 LNHNV, CDR2 YYDKDF (reference sequence). CDR3 DNA: TGTGCCACCAGCAGAGGGGGGTCCTACTATGGCTACACCTTC. Translation: CATSRGGSYYGYTF.

V usage is TRBV20-1 and J usage is TRBJ1-2; perhaps TRBD1 as D (5 bases). The CDR3 loop spans 15 amino acids. Germline V CDR1 and CDR2: DFQATT, SNEGSKA (reference sequence). Between the trimmed V and J ends, which lost 6 bases and 0 bases, there was a span of 17 bases. Here the CDR3 DNA reads TGCAGTGCCATAACGGGCAGGGCGGCTAACTATGGCTACACCTTC. It yields the protein CSAITGRAANYGYTF.

This clonotype was counted between two and nine times. The gene calls are TRBV20-1 and TRBJ1-5; 12 positions match TRBD1. This CDR3 region has 16 residues. Germline V CDR1 and CDR2: DFQATT, SNEGSKA (reference sequence). V was pared by 2 bases and J by 12 bases, with 14 bases of the junction left unmatched. This CDR3 reads CSARSSPGQGAVIQHF. The CDR3 coding sequence is TGCAGTGCTAGATCGTCTCCGGGACAGGGGGCCGTTATCCAGCATTTT.

This chain connects TRBV5-4 to TRBJ1-6; 9 positions match TRBD1. Germline-derived CDR1 and CDR2 are SGHNT and YYREEE (reference sequence). J was trimmed by 5 bases and V by 4 bases; bases with no gene match: 10. This CDR3 has 17 residues. CDR3 nucleotides: TGTGCCAGCAGCCACCCCGGGACAGGGATTAATAATTCACCCCTCCACTTT. Translated: CASSHPGTGINNSPLHF.

The chain is built from TRBV2 and TRBJ2-2, with 11 bases identical to TRBD2. This CDR3 is built from 15 residues. Germline assignment: CDR1 SNHLY and CDR2 FYNNEI. V dropped 11 bases and J dropped 4; count of bases not matched to a gene: 9. CDR3 sequence: CASLPGLAGTGELFF. Here the CDR3 DNA reads TGTGCCTCACTACCTGGACTAGCGGGCACCGGGGAGCTGTTTTTT.

This sequence joins TRBV12-5 and TRBJ1-2; D unresolved. Germline V CDR1 and CDR2: LGHNT, FRNRAP. V lost 8 bases, J lost 4 bases, and 11 bases lay in between. The CDR3 contains 12 residues. CDR3 in amino acids: CASSGSSYGYTF. The CDR3 DNA sequence: TGTGCTAGTTCGGGATCTAGCTATGGCTACACCTTC.

This chain connects TRBV19 to TRBJ2-3; no definite D call. CDR3 length: 13 amino acids. Germline V gives CDR1 LNHDA, CDR2 SQIVND (reference sequence). Trimming left V 10 bases short and J 3 bases short, with 14 bases between. The CDR3 nucleotides are TGTGCCACAAGGGCGGCTAGAACAGATACGCAGTATTTT. Amino acid sequence: CATRAARTDTQYF.

The rearrangement uses TRBV7-9 and TRBJ1-3; D not resolved. The CDR3 is made up of 16 amino acids. With 4 bases removed from V and 4 bases from J, the gap between germline ends came to 17 bases. Germline CDR1 SEHNR, CDR2 FQNEAQ (reference sequence). CDR3 sequence reads: CASSWASGVSGNTIYF. CDR3 nucleotides: TGTGCCAGCAGCTGGGCGAGCGGGGTGTCCGGAAACACCATATATTTT.

This clonotype was observed a handful of times. V usage is TRBV20-1 and J usage is TRBJ1-5; no reliable D call. The CDR3 is 13 amino acids. Between the trimmed V and J ends, which lost 2 bases and 4 bases, there was a span of 9 bases. Per germline, CDR1 DFQATT and CDR2 SNEGSKA (reference sequence). The CDR3 DNA reads as TGCAGTGCTAGACCGAATTTTAATCAGCCCCAGCATTTT. Translated, it gives CSARPNFNQPQHF.

The CDR3 coding sequence is TGTGCCAGCAGCTTAGAACGAGCCACTGAAGCTTTCTTT. It is translated as CASSLERATEAFF. V usage is TRBV7-9 and J usage is TRBJ1-1; no reliable D call. The V and J ends lost 1 base and 4 bases respectively, with 7 bases between them. CDR1 and CDR2 (germline): SEHNR, FQNEAQ (reference sequence). The CDR3 consists of 13 residues.

The chain uses TRBV27 and TRBJ1-1; TRBD1 matches at 10 bases. The CDR3 runs 16 residues. Germline values: CDR1 MNHEY, CDR2 SMNVEV (reference sequence). The V and J ends lost 4 bases and 1 base, in that order; junction bases with no gene match: 6. DNA for the CDR3: TGTGCCAGCAGTTCACCGGGACAGGGGCCGAACACTGAAGCTTTCTTT. It specifies CASSSPGQGPNTEAFF.

The gene calls are TRBV2 and TRBJ1-6, with D unresolved. The germline gives CDR1 SNHLY, CDR2 FYNNEI. The CDR3 length is 14 residues. The ends were cut back, 7 bases at V and 7 bases at J, with 14 bases in the middle. The CDR3 nucleotides are TGTGCCAGCACGAACAGACCTAACAATTCACCCCTCCACTTT. It encodes CASTNRPNNSPLHF.

This clonotype turned up a few times. This chain joins TRBV6-1 and TRBJ1-5; D is unclear. CDR1 and CDR2 from the germline V gene are MNHNS and SASEGT. Trimming removed 8 bases at V and 2 bases at J, with 10 bases between. CDR3 length equals 13 residues. CDR3 sequence reads: CASSYGGNQPQHF. For the CDR3, the DNA is TGTGCCAGCTCCTACGGGGGCAATCAGCCCCAGCATTTT.

This chain connects TRBV2 to TRBJ1-3; 9 bases fit TRBD1. The CDR3 extends over 13 amino acids. V shed 6 bases and J 4 bases; nucleotides not matched to a gene: 1. Germline CDR1 and CDR2: SNHLY and FYNNEI. The CDR3, as DNA: TGTGCCAGCAGCGGACAGGGGGGAAACACCATATATTTT. Protein: CASSGQGGNTIYF. The full variable domain, rest sourced from reference TRBV2 and TRBJ1-3, is EPEVTQTPSHQVTQMGQEVILRCVPISNHLYFYWYRQILGQKVEFLVSFYNNEISEKSEIFDDQFSVERPDGSNFTLKIRSTKLEDSAMYFCASSGQGGNTIYFGEGSWLTVV.

This chain joins TRBV7-9 and TRBJ1-2, with a possible D match to TRBD1 (5 bases). Germline CDR1 and CDR2: SEHNR and FQNEAQ (reference sequence). The CDR3 is 13 residues long. The germline V and J ends were trimmed by 6 bases and 8 bases, with 16 bases remaining between them. As DNA, the CDR3 is TGTGCCAGCAGTCCTGATCAGGGTTTGGGCTACACCTTC. This translates into CASSPDQGLGYTF.

The CDR3 DNA is TGTGCCAGCAGTTACTTAGGATATACTGAAGCTTTCTTT. Its translation is CASSYLGYTEAFF. The rearrangement uses TRBV6-5 and TRBJ1-1; D is uncertain. The CDR3 has 13 residues. The V gene lost 1 base and the J gene lost 5 bases, with 8 bases spanning the gap. Germline CDR1 is MNHEY and CDR2 is SVGAGI.

The chain couples TRBV7-2 to TRBJ2-3; the D is unclear. The CDR3 has 12 residues. The V and J ends lost 3 bases and 7 bases respectively, with 8 bases between them. Germline V CDR1 and CDR2: SGHTA, FQGNSA. The CDR3 DNA reads TGTGCCAGCAGCTTCGTTGAGAATACGCAGTATTTT. Translating it yields CASSFVENTQYF.

The rearrangement links TRBV5-1 to TRBJ1-2; D remains ambiguous. CDR1 and CDR2 (germline): SGHRS, YFSETQ. The CDR3 length is 16 residues. Trimming pared 3 bases from V and 4 bases from J, leaving 19 bases between. The CDR3 spells CASSSGQILTFYGYTF. Here the CDR3 DNA reads TGCGCCAGCAGCTCGGGCCAAATTCTAACCTTCTATGGCTACACCTTC.

This chain uses TRBV5-1 with TRBJ2-7, with 11 bases that match TRBD1. The CDR3 is 13 amino acids. Looked up from germline, CDR1 is SGHRS and CDR2 is YFSETQ. V was clipped by 9 bases and J by 5 bases; unmatched bases: 7. CDR3 in amino acids: CATSGQGVDEQYF. The CDR3 DNA is TGCGCCACCTCGGGACAGGGGGTTGACGAGCAGTACTTC.

The rearrangement links TRBV6-5 to TRBJ1-3, with D possibly TRBD1 on 5 matching bases. This CDR3 has 15 residues. Trimming removed 2 bases at V and 3 bases at J, with 11 bases between. Germline lookup yields CDR1 MNHEY and CDR2 SVGAGI. The DNA for the CDR3 is TGTGCCAGCAGTTACACCGGGAGGGGTGGAAACACCATATATTTT. This encodes CASSYTGRGGNTIYF.

This clonotype was seen a few times. This chain connects TRBV23-1 to TRBJ2-7; maybe TRBD1 (5 bases). TRBV23-1 is an ORF, with its function uncertain. V gave up 2 bases and J gave up 4 bases, with 6 bases separating them. The CDR3 is 12 amino acids. This CDR3 is CASSQDSYEQYF. CDR3 DNA sequence: TGCGCCAGCAGTCAAGACAGTTACGAGCAGTACTTC.

This clonotype occurred once. The chain has TRBV19 and TRBJ2-5; D perhaps matches TRBD1 (5 bases). CDR1 and CDR2 from the germline V gene are LNHDA and SQIVND (reference sequence). This CDR3 spans 14 amino acids. V was pared by 4 bases and J by 1 base, with 10 bases between. The CDR3 bases are TGTGCCAGTAGTAAAGGGGTCTCCCAAGAGACCCAGTACTTC. It specifies CASSKGVSQETQYF.

The chain recombines TRBV7-9 with TRBJ1-6, with 7 bases identical to TRBD1. J was trimmed by 2 bases and V by 4 bases; bases with no gene match: 8. Germline CDR1 SEHNR, CDR2 FQNEAQ (reference sequence). The CDR3 spans 17 residues. The CDR3 DNA is TGTGCCAGCAGCTCTACAGACAGGGCCGCCTATAATTCACCCCTCCACTTT. Protein product: CASSSTDRAAYNSPLHF.

The V call is TRBV7-9, the J call TRBJ1-6; unclear D gene. The V end lost 3 bases, the J end lost 7 bases, and 7 bases lay between the germline ends. The CDR3 spans 13 residues. Germline loops: CDR1 SEHNR, CDR2 FQNEAQ (reference sequence). The CDR3 region is CASSFNINSPLHF. The CDR3 DNA sequence: TGTGCCAGCAGCTTCAACATCAATTCACCCCTCCACTTT.

The J gene is TRBJ1-5, the V gene TRBV19; D is perhaps TRBD1 (5 bases). CDR1 and CDR2 (germline): LNHDA, SQIVND (reference sequence). Trimming left V 5 bases short and J 2 bases short, with 16 bases between. The CDR3 sequence is 16 residues long. The CDR3 DNA sequence: TGTGCCAGTAGTCTGCTTTTGACAGTCGGCAATCAGCCCCAGCATTTT. Translation gives CASSLLLTVGNQPQHF.

V and J are TRBV20-1 and TRBJ1-1; D perhaps matches TRBD1 (5 bases). Germline V gene lookup returns CDR1 DFQATT and CDR2 SNEGSKA (reference sequence). The CDR3 extends over 11 amino acids. The ends were cut back, 3 bases at V and 7 bases at J, with 9 bases in the middle. This CDR3 is CSASPTGEAFF. The CDR3 nucleotides read TGCAGTGCTAGTCCCACAGGTGAAGCTTTCTTT.

This rearrangement joins TRBV20-1 to TRBJ1-4; the D gene is possibly TRBD1 (6 bases). CDR1 is DFQATT and CDR2 is SNEGSKA in the germline V gene (reference sequence). CDR3 size: 15 residues. V dropped 6 bases and J dropped 8 bases, with 22 bases sitting between them. CDR3 in DNA: TGCAGTGCACGCCCCCCGGGGGCTTCAGAGGAAAAACTGTTTTTT. This gives the protein CSARPPGASEEKLFF.